The 22 T cell receptor beta chains below were found in one sample sequenced in a study of vaccination effects on CD4 cells after COVID-19. Isolation of CD4+ T cells took place after approximately ten days of culture. No antigens are known for them. Assay: immunoSEQ multiplex PCR; the TCRdb copy retains only in-frame clones and omits some. The sample has around 30,000 clones, about two thirds seen once; the top ten hold 3.8%. The sample here was CD4+ T cells from PBMCs cultured without peptide, taken before COVID-19 vaccination. These receptors all stem from a human donor who received a COVID-19 vaccine.

This chain uses TRBV4-1 with TRBJ2-2; D not certain. The germline gives CDR1 MGHRA, CDR2 YSYEKL. The CDR3 consists of 18 residues. V was trimmed by 0 bases and J by 0 bases, leaving 14 bases between them. This chain's CDR3 is CASSQDPPESTNTGELFF. The CDR3 DNA is TGCGCCAGCAGCCAAGATCCCCCTGAGTCAACGAACACCGGGGAGCTGTTTTTT.

The gene calls are TRBV11-2 and TRBJ1-1; D gene ambiguous. Germline V gene lookup returns CDR1 SGHAT and CDR2 FQNNGV. The V and J ends lost 0 bases and 1 base respectively, with 6 bases between them. The CDR3 is made up of 14 amino acids. DNA for the CDR3: TGTGCCAGCAGCTTAGAAATAACGAACACTGAAGCTTTCTTT. As protein: CASSLEITNTEAFF.

The chain is built from TRBV29-1 and TRBJ2-3; 11 nucleotides align to TRBD1. Germline V gene data show CDR1 as SQVTM and CDR2 as ANQGSEA. The CDR3 length is 13 residues. The V and J ends lost 4 bases and 4 bases, in that order; junction bases with no gene match: 1. The CDR3 is CSVGTGGADTQYF. Written as DNA, the CDR3 is TGCAGCGTTGGGACAGGGGGCGCAGATACGCAGTATTTT.

This clone has just one count. J is TRBJ2-7 and V is TRBV11-3, with TRBD1 identical over 10 bases. CDR1 and CDR2 from the germline V gene are SGHNT and YENEEA. V was clipped by 5 bases and J by 6 bases; unmatched bases: 7. CDR3 length: 14 amino acids. CDR3 sequence (DNA): TGTGCCAGCAGCCAAGGGACAGGGGAGGCCGAGCAGTACTTC. This sequence encodes CASSQGTGEAEQYF. The variable domain in full, with the rest retrieved from reference TRBV11-3 and TRBJ2-7, is EAGVVQSPRYKIIEKKQPVAFWCNPISGHNTLYWYLQNLGQGPELLIRYENEEAVDDSQLPKDRFSAERLKGVDSTLKIQPAELGDSAVYLCASSQGTGEAEQYFGPGTRLTVT.

The chain employs TRBV7-9 and TRBJ2-1; D is perhaps TRBD1 (6 bases). Trimming pared 11 bases from V and 9 bases from J, leaving 20 bases between. Per germline, CDR1 SEHNR and CDR2 FQNEAQ (reference sequence). The CDR3 loop spans 13 amino acids. This CDR3 is CAGHRVPHGEQFF. The CDR3 DNA follows: TGTGCCGGACACAGGGTTCCCCATGGTGAGCAGTTCTTC.

The rearrangement links TRBV29-1 to TRBJ1-1; the D is unclear. CDR1 SQVTM and CDR2 ANQGSEA come from the germline V gene. The CDR3 extends over 12 amino acids. Trimming cost V 6 bases and J 7 bases, with 15 bases left between them. In DNA, the CDR3 is TGCAGCGTCGCTACACGACTGGGTGAAGCTTTCTTT. Protein product: CSVATRLGEAFF.

The chain is built from TRBV24-1 and TRBJ2-1; TRBD2 aligns across 7 bases. From germline, CDR1 is KGHDR and CDR2 SFDVKD. The CDR3 runs 16 residues. Unmatched junction bases numbered 10, after V lost 3 bases and J lost 6 bases. CDR3 residues: CATSDPSPGLINEQFF. DNA of the CDR3: TGTGCCACCAGTGATCCTAGCCCGGGACTAATCAATGAGCAGTTCTTC.

The rearrangement links TRBV3-1 (or the pseudogene TRBV3-2) to TRBJ1-2; 10 nucleotides align to TRBD1. There are 15 residues in the CDR3. The V gene's germline CDR1 is LGHDT and CDR2 YNNKEL (reference sequence). J lost 8 bases, V lost 3 bases, and 9 bases had no gene match. CDR3 sequence (DNA): TGTGCCAGCAGCCATCCGGGACAGGGGATCGAGGGCTACACCTTC. Encoded protein: CASSHPGQGIEGYTF.

This clone was seen a few times. The chain is built from TRBV7-9 and TRBJ2-1, with TRBD2 matching over 10 bases. J gave up 4 bases and V 5 bases, and 5 bases lay outside the gene matches. This CDR3 is 15 amino acids long. The germline gives CDR1 SEHNR, CDR2 FQNEAQ (reference sequence). The CDR3 DNA is TGTGCCAGCAGCGCGAATAGCGGGGGGTACAATGAGCAGTTCTTC. This sequence encodes CASSANSGGYNEQFF.

The chain recombines TRBV21-1 with TRBJ2-1; the tabulated D call, TRBD1, remains unverified against the DNA. TRBV21-1 is an annotated pseudogene. The CDR3 is 14 residues long. The CDR3 DNA follows: TGTGCCAGCAGCATTCGGACAGACTACAATGAGCAGTTCTTC. Translated, it gives CASSIRTDYNEQFF.

The rearrangement links TRBV5-4 to TRBJ2-5, with a tentative D call TRBD2 (6 bases). The CDR3 consists of 16 residues. Between the trimmed V and J ends, which lost 4 bases and 3 bases, there was a span of 19 bases. Germline CDR1 SGHNT, CDR2 YYREEE (reference sequence). The CDR3 loop is CASSPQKGTLKETQYF. The DNA for the CDR3 is TGTGCCAGCAGCCCCCAGAAGGGGACTCTTAAAGAGACCCAGTACTTC.

This sequence joins TRBV3-1 (or the pseudogene TRBV3-2) and TRBJ1-2, with D possibly being TRBD1 (5 bases). Germline V gives CDR1 LGHDT, CDR2 YNNKEL (reference sequence). This CDR3 comprises 14 residues. V lost 4 bases and J 3 bases, leaving 12 bases between the germline ends. CDR3 coding DNA: TGTGCCAGCAGCCCGGGACGGCGGGACTATGGCTACACCTTC. This gives the protein CASSPGRRDYGYTF.

CDR3 coding DNA: TGTGCCAGCAGCCAAGCCATTACAGGGTCCGGAAACACCATATATTTT. Residues: CASSQAITGSGNTIYF. J is TRBJ1-3 and V is TRBV4-2; perhaps TRBD1 as D (6 bases). Trimming pared 1 base from V and 4 bases from J, leaving 14 bases between. This CDR3 contains 16 residues. The V gene's germline CDR1 is LGHNA and CDR2 YNFKEQ.

This rearrangement joins TRBV20-1 to TRBJ2-1, with D perhaps TRBD1 (5 bases). Germline V CDR1 and CDR2: DFQATT, SNEGSKA (reference sequence). The length of the CDR3 is 11 residues. Trimming shortened V by 3 bases and J by 10 bases, and 10 bases separated the two germline ends. The CDR3 DNA is TGCAGTGCTAGTAACAGGAGAGAGCAGTTCTTC. This encodes CSASNRREQFF.

There are a few counts of this clone. V and J are TRBV6-6 and TRBJ1-5; D gene unclear. This CDR3 comprises 13 residues. Germline V gene lookup returns CDR1 MNHNY and CDR2 SVGAGI (reference sequence). V dropped 8 bases and J dropped 3 bases, with 11 bases sitting between them. The CDR3 loop reads CASHGRDNQPQHF. The CDR3 nucleotides read TGTGCCAGCCACGGACGAGACAATCAGCCCCAGCATTTT.

The chain has TRBV5-4 and TRBJ1-5; D remains ambiguous. The length of the CDR3 is 15 residues. The germline V gene encodes CDR1 SGHNT and CDR2 YYREEE (reference sequence). V lost 4 bases and J 7 bases, leaving 18 bases between the germline ends. CDR3 loop: CASSLGPPEVQPQHF. DNA of the CDR3: TGTGCCAGCAGCCTCGGACCCCCCGAGGTACAGCCCCAGCATTTT.

This rearrangement joins TRBV12-3 or TRBV12-4 to TRBJ1-1; possible D gene TRBD1, 6 bases. This CDR3 is 13 amino acids long. The V end lost 8 bases, the J end lost 5 bases, and 15 bases lay between the germline ends. CDR3 sequence: CASALQGATEAFF. The CDR3 DNA is TGTGCCAGCGCCCTACAGGGAGCAACTGAAGCTTTCTTT.

J is TRBJ2-3 and V is TRBV18, with unresolved D. The germline V and J ends were trimmed by 0 bases and 7 bases, with 11 bases remaining between them. The CDR3 runs to 14 residues. Germline V gene data show CDR1 as KGHSH and CDR2 as LQKENI. The DNA of the CDR3 is TGTGCCAGCTCACCACCGAACATCCCTTATACGCAGTATTTT. Protein sequence: CASSPPNIPYTQYF. Filled out from reference TRBV18 and TRBJ2-3, the complete variable domain reads NAGVMQNPRHLVRRRGQEARLRCSPMKGHSHVYWYRQLPEEGLKFMVYLQKENIIDESGMPKERFSAEFPKEGPSILRIQQVVRGDSAAYFCASSPPNIPYTQYFGPGTRLTVL.

The V and J genes are TRBV11-2 and TRBJ2-5, with D possibly matching TRBD2 (5 bases). The CDR3 has 14 residues. Germline loops: CDR1 SGHAT, CDR2 FQNNGV. Trimming removed 5 bases at V and 1 base at J, with 11 bases between. The CDR3 spells CASSPGLIQETQYF. The CDR3 nucleotides read TGTGCCAGCAGCCCTGGACTGATCCAAGAGACCCAGTACTTC. Combining the CDR3 with reference TRBV11-2 and TRBJ2-5 gives the whole variable domain EAGVAQSPRYKIIEKRQSVAFWCNPISGHATLYWYQQILGQGPKLLIQFQNNGVVDDSQLPKDRFSAERLKGVDSTLKIQPAKLEDSAVYLCASSPGLIQETQYFGPGTRLLVL.

As DNA, the CDR3 is TGTGCCAGCAGTCCGGGACAGAGTAATGAAAAACTGTTTTTT. It translates to CASSPGQSNEKLFF. This chain uses TRBV6-1 with TRBJ1-4, with 7 bases aligning to TRBD1. Germline-derived CDR1 and CDR2 are MNHNS and SASEGT. V shed 5 bases and J 4 bases; nucleotides not matched to a gene: 4. The CDR3 length is 14 residues.

J is TRBJ1-1 and V is TRBV11-1; no clear D gene. The CDR3 is made up of 15 amino acids. V shed 4 bases and J shed 5 bases, with 17 bases lying between them. Germline V gene sequence: CDR1 SGHAT, CDR2 FQDESV (reference sequence). CDR3 in DNA: TGTGCCAGCAGCTCAATAAACCACTTTGATACTGAAGCTTTCTTT. This gives the protein CASSSINHFDTEAFF.

V gene TRBV14 combines with J gene TRBJ1-5, with D unresolved. Between the trimmed V and J ends, which lost 2 bases and 7 bases, there was a span of 12 bases. CDR3 length: 14 residues. Germline CDR1 is SGHDN and CDR2 is FVKESK. The CDR3 DNA follows: TGTGCCAGCAGCCAACCGGACGGCCGGCAGCCCCAGCATTTT. It translates to CASSQPDGRQPQHF.